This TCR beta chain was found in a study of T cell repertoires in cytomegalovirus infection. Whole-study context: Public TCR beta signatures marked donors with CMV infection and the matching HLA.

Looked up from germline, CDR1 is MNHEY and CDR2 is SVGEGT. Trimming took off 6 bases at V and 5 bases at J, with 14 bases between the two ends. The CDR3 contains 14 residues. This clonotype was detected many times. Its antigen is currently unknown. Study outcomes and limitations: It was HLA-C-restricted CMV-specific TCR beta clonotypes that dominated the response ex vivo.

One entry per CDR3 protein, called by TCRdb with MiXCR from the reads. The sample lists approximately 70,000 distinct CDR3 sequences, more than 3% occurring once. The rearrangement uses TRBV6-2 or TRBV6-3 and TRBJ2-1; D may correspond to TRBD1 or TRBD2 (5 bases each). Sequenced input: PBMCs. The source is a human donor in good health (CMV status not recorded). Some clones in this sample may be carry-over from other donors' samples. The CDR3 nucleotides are TGTGCCAGCAGCGGGGCCAATTCCCACAATGAGCAGTTCTTC. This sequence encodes CASSGANSHNEQFF.